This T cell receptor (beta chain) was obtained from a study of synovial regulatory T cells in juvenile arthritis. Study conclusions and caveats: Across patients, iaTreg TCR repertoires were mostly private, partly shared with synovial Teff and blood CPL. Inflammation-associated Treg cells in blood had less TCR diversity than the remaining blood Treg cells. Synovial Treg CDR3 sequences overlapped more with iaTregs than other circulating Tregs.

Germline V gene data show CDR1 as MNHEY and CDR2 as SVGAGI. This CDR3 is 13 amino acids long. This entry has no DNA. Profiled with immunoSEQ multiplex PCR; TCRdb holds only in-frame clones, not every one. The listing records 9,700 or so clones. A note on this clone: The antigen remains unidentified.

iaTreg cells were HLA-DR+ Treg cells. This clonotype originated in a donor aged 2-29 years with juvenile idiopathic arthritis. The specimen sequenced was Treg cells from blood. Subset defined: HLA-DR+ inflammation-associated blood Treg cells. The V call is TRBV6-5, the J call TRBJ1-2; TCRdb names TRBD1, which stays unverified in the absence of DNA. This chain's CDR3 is CASSDGQGRGYTF.